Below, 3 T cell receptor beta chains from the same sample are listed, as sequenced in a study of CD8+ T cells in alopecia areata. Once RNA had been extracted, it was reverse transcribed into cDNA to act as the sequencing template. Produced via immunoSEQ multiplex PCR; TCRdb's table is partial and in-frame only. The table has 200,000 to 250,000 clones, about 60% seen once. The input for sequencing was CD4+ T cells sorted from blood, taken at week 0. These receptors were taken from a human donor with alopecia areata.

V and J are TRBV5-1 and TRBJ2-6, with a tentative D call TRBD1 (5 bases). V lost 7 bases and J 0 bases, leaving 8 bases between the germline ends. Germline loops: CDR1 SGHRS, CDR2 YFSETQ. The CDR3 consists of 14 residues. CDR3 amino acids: CASSRDSGANVLTF. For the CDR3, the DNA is TGCGCCAGCTCCAGGGACTCTGGGGCCAACGTCCTGACTTTC. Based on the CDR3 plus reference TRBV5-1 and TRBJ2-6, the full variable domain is KAGVTQTPRYLIKTRGQQVTLSCSPISGHRSVSWYQQTPGQGLQFLFEYFSETQRNKGNFPGRFSGRQFSNSRSEMNVSTLELGDSALYLCASSRDSGANVLTFGAGSRLTVL.

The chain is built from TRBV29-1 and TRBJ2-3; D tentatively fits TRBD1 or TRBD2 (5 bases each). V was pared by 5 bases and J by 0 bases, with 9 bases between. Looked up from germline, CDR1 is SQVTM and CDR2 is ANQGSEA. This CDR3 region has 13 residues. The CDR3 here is CSVKGRSTDTQYF. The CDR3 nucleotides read TGCAGCGTTAAGGGACGGAGCACAGATACGCAGTATTTT.

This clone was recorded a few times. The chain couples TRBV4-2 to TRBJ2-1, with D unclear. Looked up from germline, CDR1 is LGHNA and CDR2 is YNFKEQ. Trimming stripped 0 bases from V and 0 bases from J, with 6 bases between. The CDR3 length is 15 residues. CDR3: CASSQEWGSYNEQFF. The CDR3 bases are TGTGCCAGCAGCCAAGAATGGGGCTCCTACAATGAGCAGTTCTTC.